The 18 T cell receptor beta chains below all came from one sample that was sequenced in a study of T-cell reconstitution after alpha-beta-depleted transplantation in children. The library targeted TCRbeta and was prepared with unique molecular identifiers. TCRdb recomputed calls from the PCR reads with MiXCR, one row per CDR3 protein. The table lists around 250,000 distinct CDR3 sequences, under 9.5% of them singletons. The sequencing used PBMCs, mostly from graft donor cells, collected 180 days after TCRalphabeta/CD19-depleted stem cell transplant. All receptors derive from a male patient aged 5 to 17 who had a stem cell transplant for acute lymphoblastic leukemia, so the T cells may come from the graft donor.

In this sample, this clonotype turned up many times. V and J are TRBV5-1 and TRBJ2-5, with no clear D. V lost 4 bases, J lost 4 bases, and 17 bases lay in between. This CDR3 has 15 residues. The V gene's germline CDR1 is SGHRS and CDR2 YFSETQ. The CDR3, as DNA: TGCGCCAGCAGCATATGGACCTCTACGCGAGAGACCCAGTACTTC. Translating gives CASSIWTSTRETQYF. The variable domain in full, with the rest retrieved from reference TRBV5-1 and TRBJ2-5, is KAGVTQTPRYLIKTRGQQVTLSCSPISGHRSVSWYQQTPGQGLQFLFEYFSETQRNKGNFPGRFSGRQFSNSRSEMNVSTLELGDSALYLCASSIWTSTRETQYFGPGTRLLVL.

Many counts were recorded for this clonotype. V usage is TRBV4-3 and J usage is TRBJ1-3, with D perhaps matching TRBD1 (6 bases). The CDR3 loop spans 16 amino acids. Deletions cut 0 bases from V and 2 bases from J, with 11 bases between. The germline V gene has CDR1 LGHNA and CDR2 YSLEER. CDR3 sequence reads: CASSQDPGGTGNTIYF. Written as DNA, the CDR3 is TGCGCCAGCAGCCAAGATCCCGGGGGCACTGGAAACACCATATATTTT.

This clonotype has a count of ten or more. The gene calls are TRBV6-2 or TRBV6-3 and TRBJ2-7, with 12 bases fitting TRBD1. The V gene's germline CDR1 is MNHEY and CDR2 SVGEGT. There are 16 residues in the CDR3. J was trimmed by 5 bases and V by 4 bases; bases with no gene match: 9. The DNA of the CDR3 is TGTGCCAGCAGTTTCCCCCGGGACAGGGGGCGGAACGAGCAGTACTTC. Protein: CASSFPRDRGRNEQYF.

About this clonotype itself: A much larger clone differs by one base, so this may be a read error. The V gene is TRBV7-2, the J gene TRBJ2-3; maybe TRBD2 (7 bases). V shed 7 bases and J shed 4 bases, with 18 bases lying between them. This CDR3 is 15 amino acids long. Germline V gene data show CDR1 as SGHTA and CDR2 as FQGNSA. DNA of the CDR3: TGTGCCAGCATCCTATGGGGGGGCCGAGCAGATACGCAGTATTTT. It specifies CASILWGGRADTQYF.

Many counts were recorded for this clonotype. The J gene is TRBJ2-1, the V gene TRBV28, with 10 bases identical to TRBD2. V shed 6 bases and J 0 bases; nucleotides not matched to a gene: 5. From germline, CDR1 is MDHEN and CDR2 SYDVKM. The CDR3 runs 16 residues. CDR3 protein: CASSSSGRPSYNEQFF. The CDR3 DNA follows: TGTGCCAGCAGCAGTAGCGGGAGGCCCTCCTACAATGAGCAGTTCTTC. The full variable domain, completed using reference TRBV28 and TRBJ2-1, is DVKVTQSSRYLVKRTGEKVFLECVQDMDHENMFWYRQDPGLGLRLIYFSYDVKMKEKGDIPEGYSVSREKKERFSLILESASTNQTSMYLCASSSSGRPSYNEQFFGPGTRLTVL.

This clonotype has ten or more counts. The rearrangement joins TRBV29-1 to TRBJ1-2, with 8 bases aligning to TRBD1. Germline V gives CDR1 SQVTM, CDR2 ANQGSEA. This CDR3 is 20 amino acids long. Unmatched junction bases numbered 26, after V lost 4 bases and J lost 4 bases. CDR3 sequence reads: CSVGRVRSRMTGDKGYGYTF. The CDR3 DNA follows: TGCAGCGTTGGTCGCGTCCGGTCCCGGATGACAGGGGATAAGGGCTATGGCTACACCTTC.

This clonotype was counted many times. The chain is built from TRBV28 and TRBJ2-3; D ambiguous. This CDR3 has 13 residues. From germline, CDR1 is MDHEN and CDR2 SYDVKM. The V gene lost 5 bases and the J gene lost 6 bases, with 12 bases spanning the gap. The CDR3 DNA reads TGTGCCAGCAGTCCCGTTACGGTGGATACGCAGTATTTT. Translated: CASSPVTVDTQYF.

This clonotype showed up many times. The chain uses TRBV29-1 and TRBJ1-1, with D uncertain. V was pared by 4 bases and J by 6 bases, with 6 bases between. The CDR3 extends over 10 amino acids. Germline V gene data show CDR1 as SQVTM and CDR2 as ANQGSEA. CDR3 in amino acids: CSVVEAEAFF. As DNA, the CDR3 is TGCAGCGTTGTTGAGGCTGAAGCTTTCTTT.

Many counts were recorded for this clonotype. This rearrangement joins TRBV20-1 to TRBJ2-3, with TRBD2 identical over 10 bases. V lost 4 bases to trimming and J lost 4 bases; unmatched junction nucleotides: 5. The CDR3 runs 14 residues. The germline gives CDR1 DFQATT, CDR2 SNEGSKA (reference sequence). The CDR3 sequence: CSATIAGGSDTQYF. The CDR3 nucleotides are TGCAGTGCTACCATAGCGGGGGGCTCAGATACGCAGTATTTT.

This clonotype was recorded at least ten times. V gene TRBV5-1 combines with J gene TRBJ2-5; 9 bases agree with TRBD2. With 3 bases clipped from V and 4 bases from J, the junction kept 7 bases outside the gene matches. The CDR3 consists of 15 residues. Germline V gene lookup returns CDR1 SGHRS and CDR2 YFSETQ. The CDR3 loop is CASSSSSSGIETQYF. Written as DNA, the CDR3 is TGCGCCAGCAGCTCTTCCTCTAGCGGGATAGAGACCCAGTACTTC.

This clonotype was seen many times. This chain connects TRBV7-2 to TRBJ2-2; maybe TRBD1 (5 bases). The germline V and J ends were trimmed by 2 bases and 1 base, with 11 bases remaining between them. The V gene's germline CDR1 is SGHTA and CDR2 FQGNSA. The CDR3 totals 16 residues. The DNA of the CDR3 is TGTGCCAGCAGCTTACGCGGCAGGGAGAACACCGGGGAGCTGTTTTTT. Translated, it gives CASSLRGRENTGELFF.

This clonotype was counted many times. This chain joins TRBV4-1 and TRBJ2-4; D possibly corresponds to TRBD1 (6 bases). V lost 1 base and J lost 1, with 17 bases in between. Germline lookup yields CDR1 MGHRA and CDR2 YSYEKL. The CDR3 spans 18 residues. The CDR3, as DNA: TGCGCCAGCAGCCAAGCGTCAACACAGGGCCACGCCAAAAACATTCAGTACTTC. Translated, it gives CASSQASTQGHAKNIQYF.

The sample holds many counts of this clonotype. V usage is TRBV20-1 and J usage is TRBJ1-4; no reliable D call. Trimming shortened V by 3 bases and J by 8 bases, and 10 bases separated the two germline ends. This CDR3 is built from 12 residues. The germline V gene encodes CDR1 DFQATT and CDR2 SNEGSKA (reference sequence). The CDR3 spells CSASPEIEKLFF. The DNA for the CDR3 is TGCAGTGCTAGTCCGGAGATAGAAAAACTGTTTTTT.

In this sample, this clonotype turned up many times. V is TRBV3-1 and J is TRBJ1-5; no clear D gene. The V end lost 1 base, the J end lost 3 bases, and 4 bases lay between the germline ends. The germline V gene has CDR1 LGHDT and CDR2 YNNKEL (reference sequence). The CDR3 has 13 residues. CDR3: CASSQGANQPQHF. As DNA, the CDR3 is TGTGCCAGCAGCCAAGGGGCCAATCAGCCCCAGCATTTT.

This clonotype was detected ten times or more. The chain employs TRBV4-2 and TRBJ2-1, with 10 bases lining up with TRBD2. Germline V gives CDR1 LGHNA, CDR2 YNFKEQ. The V gene end was trimmed by 2 bases and the J gene end by 0 bases; junction bases not matched to a gene: 13. The length of the CDR3 is 20 residues. CDR3: CASSQTTGTSATNSYNEQFF. The CDR3 bases are TGTGCCAGCAGCCAAACCACCGGGACTAGCGCCACTAACTCCTACAATGAGCAGTTCTTC.

This clonotype was detected ten times or more. The chain employs TRBV12-3 or TRBV12-4 and TRBJ2-2; TRBD1 matches 8 bases. This CDR3 spans 17 amino acids. With 6 bases clipped from V and 5 bases from J, the junction kept 14 bases outside the gene matches. CDR3 coding DNA: TGTGCCAGCAGCCGGGACAGGAGCCCCGAGTGGACCGGGGAGCTGTTTTTT. Its protein product is CASSRDRSPEWTGELFF.

This clonotype was recorded a few times. The V call is TRBV11-2, the J call TRBJ2-6, with D possibly called TRBD1 or TRBD2 (5 bases each). The V and J ends lost 3 bases and 2 bases respectively, with 8 bases between them. The germline V gene encodes CDR1 SGHAT and CDR2 FQNNGV. This CDR3 is 15 amino acids long. The DNA for the CDR3 is TGTGCCAGCAGCTTCGGGACCCCTGGGGCCAACGTCCTGACTTTC. Protein: CASSFGTPGANVLTF.

This clonotype was counted at least ten times. The chain couples TRBV7-3 to TRBJ2-2; D not certain. Looked up from germline, CDR1 is SGHTA and CDR2 is FQGTGA. This CDR3 spans 15 amino acids. Trimming took off 1 base at V and 3 bases at J, with 9 bases between the two ends. The CDR3 DNA reads TGTGCCAGCAGCTTAAGGGGTCCGGACACCGGGGAGCTGTTTTTT. This codes for CASSLRGPDTGELFF.